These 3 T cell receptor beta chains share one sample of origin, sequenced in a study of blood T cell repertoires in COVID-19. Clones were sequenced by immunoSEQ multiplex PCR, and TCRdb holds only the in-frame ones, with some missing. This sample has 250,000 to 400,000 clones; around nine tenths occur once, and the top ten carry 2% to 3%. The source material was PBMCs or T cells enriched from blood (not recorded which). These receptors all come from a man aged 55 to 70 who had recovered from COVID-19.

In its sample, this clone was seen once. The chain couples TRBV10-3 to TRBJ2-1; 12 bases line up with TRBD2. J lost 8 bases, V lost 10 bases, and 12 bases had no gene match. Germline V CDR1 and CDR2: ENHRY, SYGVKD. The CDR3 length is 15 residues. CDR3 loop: CATQRLAGALDEQFF. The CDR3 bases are TGTGCCACCCAAAGACTAGCGGGGGCTCTCGATGAGCAGTTCTTC.

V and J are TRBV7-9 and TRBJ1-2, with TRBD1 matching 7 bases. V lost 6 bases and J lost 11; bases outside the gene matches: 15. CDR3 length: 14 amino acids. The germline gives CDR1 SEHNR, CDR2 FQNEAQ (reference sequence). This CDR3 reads CASSKGQTNLSYTF. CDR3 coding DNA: TGTGCCAGCAGTAAGGGACAGACCAACTTGTCATACACCTTC.

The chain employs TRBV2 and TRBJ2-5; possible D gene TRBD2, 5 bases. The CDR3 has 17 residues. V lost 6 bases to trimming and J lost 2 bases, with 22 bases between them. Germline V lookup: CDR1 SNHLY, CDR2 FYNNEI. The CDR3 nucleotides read TGTGCCAGCAGATGGGAGAGCTGGCGAAAGCGGCAAGAGACCCAGTACTTC. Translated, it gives CASRWESWRKRQETQYF.